The clone carrying this TCR beta chain was detected a few times. Its specificity is not known. 13 Jbeta primers and 60 Vbeta primers were used for the PCR. Sequencing used immunoSEQ multiplex PCR; TCRdb keeps in-frame clones, though not all of them. The sample includes over 150,000 clones, roughly 78% of them seen just once. Those who donated were healthy bone marrow donors. This CDR3 has 14 residues. Germline V lookup: CDR1 LGHNA, CDR2 YNFKEQ. V dropped 1 base and J dropped 10 bases, with 13 bases sitting between them. The data were taken from a study of cytomegalovirus exposure and HLA in healthy donors. General study points: Specificity for CMV antigens was confirmed in vitro for a few of the CMV-associated chains. Some segments of the V type, notably TRBV6-2 and TRBV6-3, were excluded as indistinguishable. Later on, an analysis found that several of the most significant clusters appeared to be linked to common viral pathogens, which included parvovirus B19.

Sequencing was done on a sample of PBMCs. This clonotype originated in a boy aged 5-17 years in good health and CMV-seronegative. The genes are TRBV4-2 and TRBJ1-4; D is perhaps TRBD1 (6 bases). The CDR3 loop reads CASSQALAGAKLFF. As DNA, the CDR3 is TGTGCCAGCAGCCAAGCATTGGCGGGGGCAAAACTGTTTTTT.